This paragraph covers one T cell receptor (beta chain) sequence. Its specificity is not known. This specimen belongs to a study of T cell responses to AZD1222 COVID-19 vaccine. General study results and limits: Within unmutated variant regions lay the reported targets of nearly half of spike-specific TCRs. A mostly white British donor set with more females was recruited, and clonal diversity was possibly underestimated. It was only 6 or 7 AZD1222 recipients who were seropositive at baseline.

Sequencing was performed with immunoSEQ multiplex PCR; in TCRdb, only in-frame clones are kept and a portion is missing. Of over 100,000 clones in the sample, approximately 84% are singletons; the top ten hold roughly 9.9%. The receptor's source is an adult in good health. The source was peripheral blood, collected on day 0 of AZD1222 vaccination.

CDR3 sequence: CASSSSGGEPYNEQFF. CDR3 DNA sequence: TGTGCCAGCAGCTCTAGCGGGGGAGAACCCTACAATGAGCAGTTCTTC. V gene TRBV7-2 combines with J gene TRBJ2-1, with 10 bases fitting TRBD2. This CDR3 is 16 amino acids long. V shed 4 bases and J 2 bases; nucleotides not matched to a gene: 5. Germline CDR1 is SGHTA and CDR2 is FQGNSA.